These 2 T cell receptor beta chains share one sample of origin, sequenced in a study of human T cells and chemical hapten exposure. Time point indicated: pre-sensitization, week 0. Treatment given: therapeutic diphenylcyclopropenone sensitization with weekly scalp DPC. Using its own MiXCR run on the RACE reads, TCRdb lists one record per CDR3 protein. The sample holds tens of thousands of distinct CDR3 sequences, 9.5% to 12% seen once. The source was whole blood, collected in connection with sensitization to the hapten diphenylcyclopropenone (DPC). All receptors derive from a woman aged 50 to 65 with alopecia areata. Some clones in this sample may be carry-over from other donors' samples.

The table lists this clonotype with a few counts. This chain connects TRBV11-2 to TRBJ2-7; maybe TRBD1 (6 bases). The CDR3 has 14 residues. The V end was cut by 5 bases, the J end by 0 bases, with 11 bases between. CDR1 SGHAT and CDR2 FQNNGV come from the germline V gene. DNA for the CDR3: TGTGCCAGCAGCGCCGACAGGAACTCCTACGAGCAGTACTTC. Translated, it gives CASSADRNSYEQYF.

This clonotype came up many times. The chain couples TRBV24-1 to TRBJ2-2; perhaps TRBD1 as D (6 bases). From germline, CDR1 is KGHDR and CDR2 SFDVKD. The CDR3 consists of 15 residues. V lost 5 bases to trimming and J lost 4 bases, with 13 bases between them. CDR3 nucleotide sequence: TGTGCCACCAGTGGTCACAGGGAGATCACCGGGGAGCTGTTTTTT. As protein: CATSGHREITGELFF.